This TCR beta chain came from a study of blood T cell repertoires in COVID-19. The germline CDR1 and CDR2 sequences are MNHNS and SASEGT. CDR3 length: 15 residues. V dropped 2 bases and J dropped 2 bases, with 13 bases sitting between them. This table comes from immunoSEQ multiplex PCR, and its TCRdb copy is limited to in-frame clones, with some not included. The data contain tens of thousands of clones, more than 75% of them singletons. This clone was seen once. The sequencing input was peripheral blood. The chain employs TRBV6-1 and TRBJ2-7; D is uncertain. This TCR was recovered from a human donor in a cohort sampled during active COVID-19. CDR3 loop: CASSEPDIYPYEQYF. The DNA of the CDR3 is TGTGCCAGCAGTGAACCAGACATTTACCCCTACGAGCAGTACTTC.